This T cell receptor (beta chain) was sequenced in a study of T cells in Graves' hyperthyroidism and ophthalmopathy. About the study: Prior to any treatment, at the point of initial diagnosis, peripheral blood was collected. Study-level points and caveats: Most expanded thyroid clonotypes above 0.001 recurred in blood.

Those patients with uncontrolled infection, other autoimmune disease, pregnancy or lactation were excluded. Amplification of TCR beta CDR3 regions used RNA as the template. The HTBI primer set drove a first-round RT-PCR of the TCR CDR3. In TCRdb, the multiplex PCR reads were re-called with MiXCR into one record per CDR3 protein. The sample consists of about 480,000 distinct CDR3 sequences, under 25% of them appearing once. There are 15 residues in the CDR3. CDR1 is SGHTA, CDR2 FQGTGA, per germline. The germline V and J ends were trimmed by 0 bases and 4 bases, with 12 bases remaining between them. With regard to this clonotype: Its specificity is not known.

Sequences were obtained from blood. The receptor comes from a woman in her seventies with Graves' ophthalmopathy. This chain connects TRBV7-3 to TRBJ1-1, with D unclear. CDR3 coding DNA: TGTGCCAGCAGCTTAACAGGGTTGTGGGGCACTGAAGCTTTCTTT. It is translated as CASSLTGLWGTEAFF.